These 21 T cell receptor beta chains share one sample of origin, sequenced in a study of shared clonotypes between healthy human individuals. Measured with immunoSEQ multiplex PCR; TCRdb has only the in-frame clones, and not every one. The sample records 2 million to 2.5 million clones, approximately 94% being singletons. The sample comprised naive CD4+ T cells sorted from blood. The subset denotes: CD45RA+ positively selected. Source of these receptors: a man aged 18-30 years in good health.

This rearrangement joins TRBV11-3 to TRBJ2-7; 10 nucleotides agree with TRBD1. Germline CDR1 SGHNT, CDR2 YENEEA. The CDR3 is 13 amino acids. Trimming cost V 4 bases and J 6 bases; bases outside gene matches: 3. This CDR3 is CASSSRTGGEQYF. In DNA, the CDR3 is TGTGCCAGCAGCTCCCGGACAGGGGGCGAGCAGTACTTC.

The V and J genes are TRBV15 and TRBJ1-6; 12 nucleotides line up with TRBD1. Germline V gene lookup returns CDR1 LNHNV and CDR2 YYDKDF (reference sequence). The CDR3 totals 17 residues. Losses at the gene ends were 3 bases for V and 7 bases for J; bases not matched to a gene: 7. CDR3 protein: CATSRNRDRGLNSPLHF. The CDR3 nucleotides are TGTGCCACCAGCAGGAATCGGGACAGGGGGCTCAATTCACCCCTCCACTTT. Supplemented by reference TRBV15 and TRBJ1-6, the full variable domain reads DAMVIQNPRYQVTQFGKPVTLSCSQTLNHNVMYWYQQKSSQAPKLLFHYYDKDFNNEADTPDNFQSRRPNTSFCFLDIRSPGLGDTAMYLCATSRNRDRGLNSPLHFGNGTRLTVT.

A remark on this clone: This sample includes further DNA sequences coding for the same CDR3. The chain joins TRBV5-1 to TRBJ2-5; D is uncertain. The germline V and J ends were trimmed by 0 bases and 5 bases, with 11 bases remaining between them. Germline CDR1 reads SGHRS; CDR2 reads YFSETQ. The CDR3 has 14 amino acids. Here the CDR3 reads CASSLGLLGETQYF. The CDR3 DNA reads as TGCGCCAGCAGCTTGGGTCTGCTTGGGGAGACCCAGTACTTC.

This clone was counted a single time. The J gene is TRBJ1-1, the V gene TRBV7-9; tentative D call: TRBD1 (5 bases). The CDR3 is made up of 14 amino acids. The germline V and J ends were trimmed by 7 bases and 1 base, with 13 bases remaining between them. The germline gives CDR1 SEHNR, CDR2 FQNEAQ (reference sequence). This CDR3 reads CASNFGGPNTEAFF. In nucleotides, the CDR3 is TGTGCCAGCAACTTCGGGGGACCGAACACTGAAGCTTTCTTT.

The chain uses TRBV5-1 and TRBJ2-1, with D tentatively TRBD2 (5 bases). The germline CDR1 and CDR2 sequences are SGHRS and YFSETQ. The CDR3 sequence is 14 residues long. V lost 4 bases and J 0 bases, leaving 8 bases between the germline ends. The CDR3 is CASSRGVSYNEQFF. The CDR3 DNA is TGCGCCAGCAGCCGGGGTGTCTCCTACAATGAGCAGTTCTTC. The full variable domain, its missing parts supplied by reference TRBV5-1 and TRBJ2-1, is KAGVTQTPRYLIKTRGQQVTLSCSPISGHRSVSWYQQTPGQGLQFLFEYFSETQRNKGNFPGRFSGRQFSNSRSEMNVSTLELGDSALYLCASSRGVSYNEQFFGPGTRLTVL.

This chain connects TRBV5-4 to TRBJ2-2; D may be TRBD1 or TRBD2 (5 bases each). The CDR3 spans 11 residues. Germline V gene data show CDR1 as SGHNT and CDR2 as YYREEE (reference sequence). V lost 5 bases, J lost 8 bases, and 7 bases lay in between. This chain's CDR3 is CASRGVGELFF. The CDR3 DNA is TGTGCCAGCAGGGGGGTAGGGGAGCTGTTTTTT.

This chain connects TRBV2 to TRBJ2-2; D is perhaps TRBD1 or TRBD2 (5 bases each). This CDR3 region has 14 residues. Per the germline V gene, CDR1 is SNHLY and CDR2 is FYNNEI. The V end was cut by 10 bases, the J end by 5 bases, with 17 bases between. The CDR3 reads CATYRDQGTGELFF. CDR3 sequence (DNA): TGTGCCACCTACCGGGATCAGGGTACCGGGGAGCTGTTTTTT.

Details on this clone: The identical CDR3 is also encoded by other nucleotide sequences in the sample. This sequence joins TRBV5-4 and TRBJ2-7, with D uncertain. This CDR3 is built from 13 residues. Germline loops: CDR1 SGHNT, CDR2 YYREEE (reference sequence). Trimming took off 4 bases at V and 0 bases at J, with 8 bases between the two ends. The CDR3 loop is CASSLTASYEQYF. DNA for the CDR3: TGTGCCAGCAGCCTTACAGCCTCCTACGAGCAGTACTTC.

J is TRBJ2-2 and V is TRBV7-2; no reliable D call. The V end lost 0 bases, the J end lost 4 bases, and 9 bases lay between the germline ends. This CDR3 has 15 amino acids. Germline assignment: CDR1 SGHTA and CDR2 FQGNSA. This CDR3 reads CASSLAGGITGELFF. The CDR3, as DNA: TGTGCCAGCAGCTTAGCGGGTGGGATCACCGGGGAGCTGTTTTTT.

V gene TRBV5-1 combines with J gene TRBJ2-5; the D call may be TRBD1 or TRBD2 (5 bases each). V lost 5 bases to trimming and J lost 5 bases, with 19 bases between them. Germline loops: CDR1 SGHRS, CDR2 YFSETQ. This CDR3 spans 15 amino acids. CDR3 nucleotides: TGCGCCAGCAGTAAAGGGACCGGGGTAGGCGAGACCCAGTACTTC. It specifies CASSKGTGVGETQYF.

The J gene is TRBJ1-5, the V gene TRBV7-9, with a possible D match to TRBD1 (5 bases). The CDR3 consists of 16 residues. Germline CDR1 is SEHNR and CDR2 is FQNEAQ (reference sequence). The germline V and J ends were trimmed by 5 bases and 2 bases, with 16 bases remaining between them. CDR3 coding DNA: TGTGCCAGCAGCAAAACCCGGGACGGCCGCAATCAGCCCCAGCATTTT. This sequence encodes CASSKTRDGRNQPQHF.

The chain recombines TRBV7-8 with TRBJ2-1; weak D call: TRBD1 (7 bases). The V and J ends lost 2 bases and 2 bases respectively, with 13 bases between them. The CDR3 has 16 amino acids. Germline V gene data show CDR1 as SGHVS and CDR2 as FQNEAQ. Written as DNA, the CDR3 is TGTGCCAGCAGCTTAAATCAGGGGGGAGCCTACAATGAGCAGTTCTTC. Translation gives CASSLNQGGAYNEQFF.

This rearrangement joins TRBV5-6 to TRBJ2-3; the match to TRBD2 covers 9 bases. The CDR3 sequence is 16 residues long. The germline V gene has CDR1 SGHDT and CDR2 YYEEEE. Trimming took 3 bases from V and 0 from J; bases not matched to a gene: 5. The CDR3 DNA is TGTGCCAGCAGCTGGGCGGGGGGGATGAGCACAGATACGCAGTATTTT. It translates to CASSWAGGMSTDTQYF.

The chain employs TRBV7-9 and TRBJ2-7; 7 nucleotides match TRBD2. This CDR3 spans 14 amino acids. V was clipped by 7 bases and J by 0 bases; unmatched bases: 6. Germline V gene sequence: CDR1 SEHNR, CDR2 FQNEAQ (reference sequence). CDR3 sequence: CASTRRESSYEQYF. CDR3 nucleotide sequence: TGTGCCAGCACCCGGCGGGAGAGCTCCTACGAGCAGTACTTC.

A note on this clone: The same CDR3 can be traced to other DNA sequences in this sample. The chain employs TRBV11-3 and TRBJ2-1; 10 nucleotides align to TRBD2. J lost 2 bases, V lost 5 bases, and 3 bases had no gene match. The CDR3 is 15 amino acids. Germline V gene sequence: CDR1 SGHNT, CDR2 YENEEA. CDR3 sequence: CASSLGTSAYNEQFF. CDR3 DNA sequence: TGTGCCAGCAGCCTCGGGACTAGCGCCTACAATGAGCAGTTCTTC. Drawing the rest from reference TRBV11-3 and TRBJ2-1, the complete variable domain is EAGVVQSPRYKIIEKKQPVAFWCNPISGHNTLYWYLQNLGQGPELLIRYENEEAVDDSQLPKDRFSAERLKGVDSTLKIQPAELGDSAVYLCASSLGTSAYNEQFFGPGTRLTVL.

The chain uses TRBV2 and TRBJ2-5, with TRBD1 matching 8 bases. Trimming took 6 bases from V and 1 from J; bases not matched to a gene: 1. The CDR3 totals 13 residues. Germline assignment: CDR1 SNHLY and CDR2 FYNNEI. The CDR3 coding sequence is TGTGCCAGCAGAGGACAGGGCCAAGAGACCCAGTACTTC. It specifies CASRGQGQETQYF.

The rearrangement uses TRBV13 and TRBJ1-1, with 7 nucleotides matching TRBD1. CDR3 length: 17 residues. Germline assignment: CDR1 PRHDT and CDR2 FYEKMQ (reference sequence). V was pared by 0 bases and J by 0 bases, with 7 bases of the junction left unmatched. CDR3 region: CASSLGPDTGVNTEAFF. The CDR3 DNA reads as TGTGCCAGCAGCTTAGGCCCTGATACAGGGGTGAACACTGAAGCTTTCTTT.

V and J are TRBV9 and TRBJ2-3; possibly TRBD1 or TRBD2 for D (5 bases each). The CDR3 extends over 16 amino acids. Trimming removed 7 bases from V and 5 bases from J, with 23 bases in between. Germline V lookup: CDR1 SGDLS, CDR2 YYNGEE. The CDR3 DNA sequence: TGTGCCAGCGGGGGACCAAGCGGCCCATACTTAGATACGCAGTATTTT. It yields the protein CASGGPSGPYLDTQYF.

The CDR3 loop is CASKGPNNEKLFF. The DNA for the CDR3 is TGTGCCAGTAAGGGACCGAATAATGAAAAACTGTTTTTT. The rearrangement uses TRBV6-5 and TRBJ1-4; possible D gene TRBD1, 5 bases. The germline V and J ends were trimmed by 9 bases and 4 bases, with 12 bases remaining between them. The CDR3 sequence is 13 residues long. Germline CDR1 MNHEY, CDR2 SVGAGI.

The chain recombines TRBV5-1 with TRBJ1-5, with D possibly matching TRBD1 (5 bases). This CDR3 has 13 residues. Germline V gene lookup returns CDR1 SGHRS and CDR2 YFSETQ. Trimming removed 5 bases at V and 5 bases at J, with 11 bases between. CDR3 nucleotides: TGCGCCAGCAGATCGGGGGAACATCAGCCCCAGCATTTT. This encodes CASRSGEHQPQHF.

The chain has TRBV28 and TRBJ2-7, with D unclear. CDR3 size: 14 residues. Germline CDR1 reads MDHEN; CDR2 reads SYDVKM. Trimming took off 5 bases at V and 1 base at J, with 12 bases between the two ends. CDR3 loop: CASSRPGMSYEQYF. The CDR3, as DNA: TGTGCCAGCAGTCGCCCAGGTATGTCCTACGAGCAGTACTTC.